This is a list of T cell receptor beta chains from one sample in a study of blood T cell repertoires in COVID-19. Profiling relied on immunoSEQ multiplex PCR, and the TCRdb table lists in-frame clones only, not all of them. The sample holds 140,000 or so clones; 70% to 90% are singletons and the top ten take approximately 5.4%. Sequenced material: peripheral blood. These receptors originate from a human donor in a cohort sampled during active COVID-19. Both conserved end residues are part of each CDR3.

V: TRBV6-5; J: TRBJ2-7; CDR3: CATRDRGYEQYF
V: TRBV5-1; J: TRBJ1-1; CDR3: CASSSPTGGTEAFF
V: TRBV28; J: TRBJ1-1; CDR3: CASSFDRVRTEAFF
V: TRBV2; J: TRBJ2-4; CDR3: CASAPQPGIQYF
V: TRBV7-3; J: TRBJ2-5; CDR3: CASSPYGGGTQYF
V: TRBV5-3; J: TRBJ2-1; CDR3: CARSCPGLAGNEQFF
V: TRBV30; J: TRBJ1-3; CDR3: CAWSVMAGGSGNTIYF
V: TRBV2; J: TRBJ1-4; CDR3: CAGGGGGVLNEKLFF
V: TRBV11-2; J: TRBJ2-1; CDR3: CASSAARENYYNEQFF
V: TRBV7-8; J: TRBJ1-1; CDR3: CASSPGGGTEAFF
V: TRBV3-1/TRBV3-2; J: TRBJ1-6; CDR3: CASSPWAGGDSPLHF
V: TRBV6-5; J: TRBJ2-7; CDR3: CASNQVGGISYEQYF
V: TRBV4-1; J: TRBJ2-2; CDR3: CASSRRGTGELFF
V: TRBV9; J: TRBJ2-4; CDR3: CASSVRREGNIQYF
V: TRBV27; J: TRBJ1-5; CDR3: CASSLGGYGQPQHF
V: TRBV7-9; J: TRBJ1-1; CDR3: CASSLWGENTEAFF
V: TRBV7-2; J: TRBJ1-6; CDR3: CASSLQGNSPLHF
V: TRBV12-3/TRBV12-4; J: TRBJ2-2; CDR3: CASVAIPGELFF
V: TRBV6-5; J: TRBJ2-3; CDR3: CASRNRVSTDTQYF
V: TRBV18; J: TRBJ2-5; CDR3: CASSSSGASGKETQYF
V: TRBV19; J: TRBJ2-7; CDR3: CASSMAGGPYEQYF
V: TRBV2; J: TRBJ1-5; CDR3: CASSEGDNPVFPQHF
V: TRBV28; J: TRBJ1-4; CDR3: CASSSGQGREKLFF
V: TRBV11-2; J: TRBJ2-3; CDR3: CASSLGSGGTDTQYF
V: TRBV7-9; J: TRBJ2-7; CDR3: CASIRTGQGGEQYF
V: TRBV7-2; J: TRBJ1-5; CDR3: CASSLGQGIQPQHF
V: TRBV28; J: TRBJ1-2; CDR3: CASSSGQGAFYGYTF
V: TRBV28; J: TRBJ2-3; CDR3: CASSLARAGGDTQYF
V: TRBV11-3; J: TRBJ2-2; CDR3: CASSLDAGYTGELFF
V: TRBV28; J: TRBJ1-2; CDR3: CASSSGTGGYGYTF
V: TRBV11-2; J: TRBJ2-7; CDR3: CASSLRVGGDRALYF
V: TRBV7-3; J: TRBJ1-6; CDR3: CASSYSYNSPLHF
V: TRBV13; J: TRBJ2-3; CDR3: CASSLAADTQYF
V: TRBV28; J: TRBJ1-2; CDR3: CASSLRVSYYGYTF
V: TRBV7-3; J: TRBJ2-3; CDR3: CASSPSGGRDTQYF
V: TRBV5-1; J: TRBJ1-1; CDR3: CASSLGSAGVGTEAFF
V: TRBV27; J: TRBJ2-5; CDR3: CASRRRAGAETQYF
V: TRBV19; J: TRBJ1-1; CDR3: CASSIGRVNTEAFF
V: TRBV7-2; J: TRBJ2-3; CDR3: CASSLEMRRKDTQYF
V: TRBV30; J: TRBJ1-6; CDR3: CAWSVRSRGRRSPLHF
V: TRBV28; J: TRBJ1-2; CDR3: CASSLSPGDNYGYTF
V: TRBV5-1; J: TRBJ2-3; CDR3: CASSLGGATDTQYF
V: TRBV7-9; J: TRBJ1-2; CDR3: CASSNGDSPNYGYTF
V: TRBV2; J: TRBJ1-1; CDR3: CASSPVGGSTEAFF
V: TRBV7-9; J: TRBJ2-1; CDR3: CASSLGTSGTGNYNEQFF
V: TRBV7-8; J: TRBJ1-6; CDR3: CASSLGQGHNSPLHF
V: TRBV7-8; J: TRBJ1-1; CDR3: CASSFRGLENTEAFF